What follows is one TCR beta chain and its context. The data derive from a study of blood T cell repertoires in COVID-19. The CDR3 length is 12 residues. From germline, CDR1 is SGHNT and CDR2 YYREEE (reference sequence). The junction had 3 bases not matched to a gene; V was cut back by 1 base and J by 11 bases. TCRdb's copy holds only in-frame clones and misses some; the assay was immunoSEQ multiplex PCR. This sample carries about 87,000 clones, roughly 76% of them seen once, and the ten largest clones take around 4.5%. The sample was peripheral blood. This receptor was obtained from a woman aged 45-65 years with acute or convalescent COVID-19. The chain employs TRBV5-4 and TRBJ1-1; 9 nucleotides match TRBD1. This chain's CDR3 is CASSLTGGDAFF. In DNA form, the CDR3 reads TGTGCCAGCAGCTTGACAGGGGGCGATGCTTTCTTT.